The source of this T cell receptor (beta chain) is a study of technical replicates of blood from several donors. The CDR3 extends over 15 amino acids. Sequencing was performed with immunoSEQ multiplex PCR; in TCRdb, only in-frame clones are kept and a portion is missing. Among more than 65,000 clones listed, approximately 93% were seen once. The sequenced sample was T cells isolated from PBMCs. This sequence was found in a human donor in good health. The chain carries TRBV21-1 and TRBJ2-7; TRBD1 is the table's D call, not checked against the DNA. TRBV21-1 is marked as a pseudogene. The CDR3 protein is CASSLNRYASYEQYF. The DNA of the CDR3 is TGTGCCAGCAGCCTTAACAGGTATGCCTCCTACGAGCAGTACTTC.